This T cell receptor (beta chain) was sequenced for a study of regulatory T cells in long-lasting Graves disease. Time point specified: persistent/refractory GD, antithyroid drugs over 5 years with positive TRAb. The TCR library was made from RNA extracted from PBMCs. Patients were enrolled at an endocrinology department in Xi'an, China. The study, taken as a whole, reports: Peripheral blood alone, not thyroid tissue, underwent study. Persistent disease samples used TRBV28, TRBJ1-2 and TRBJ2-5 preferentially.

Germline V CDR1 and CDR2: KGHDR, SFDVKD. V lost 1 base to trimming and J lost 9 bases, with 12 bases between them. This CDR3 has 13 residues. Construction of TCR beta libraries relied on iRepertoire HTBI primers and on Arm-PCR targeting CDR3 regions. Source study methods: Overall, samples carried some 67 TRBV and 15 or so TRBJ segments. MiXCR, run by TCRdb on the multiplex PCR reads, gives a single entry per CDR3 protein. The V and J calls here are based on TCRdb, not the publication. This table has 600,000 to 850,000 distinct CDR3 sequences, around 30% appearing once. Worth noting for this clonotype: Its antigen remains unidentified.

This clonotype originated in a female donor with Graves disease. Sequenced material: peripheral blood mononuclear cells (PBMCs), taken when the disease was refractory, from a patient treated with antithyroid drugs. The J gene is TRBJ2-7, the V gene TRBV24-1; D might be TRBD2 (5 bases). The CDR3 sequence is CATSDLAGERQYF. DNA of the CDR3: TGTGCCACCAGTGATTTAGCCGGGGAGAGGCAGTACTTC.